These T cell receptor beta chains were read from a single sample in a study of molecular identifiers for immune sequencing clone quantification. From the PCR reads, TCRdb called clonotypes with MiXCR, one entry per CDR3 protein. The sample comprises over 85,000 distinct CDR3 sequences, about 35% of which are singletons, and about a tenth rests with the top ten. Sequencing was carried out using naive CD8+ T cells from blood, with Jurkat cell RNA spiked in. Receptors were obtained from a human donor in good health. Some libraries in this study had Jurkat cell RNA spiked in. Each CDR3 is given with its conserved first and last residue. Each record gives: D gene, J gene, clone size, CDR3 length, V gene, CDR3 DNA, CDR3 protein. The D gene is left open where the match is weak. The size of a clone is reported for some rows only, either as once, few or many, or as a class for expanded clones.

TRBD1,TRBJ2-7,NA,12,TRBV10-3,TGTGCCATCAGGGGACAGGCCTACGAGCGGTACTTC,CAIRGQAYERYF
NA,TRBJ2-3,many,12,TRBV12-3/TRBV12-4,TGTGCCAGCACGGGAGACTCAGATACGCAGTATTTT,CASTGDSDTQYF
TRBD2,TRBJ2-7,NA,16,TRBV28,TGTGCCAGCAGTATACCCGGACTAGCGCTCTCCTACGAGCAGTACTTC,CASSIPGLALSYEQYF
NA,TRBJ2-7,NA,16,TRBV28,TGTGCCAGCAGTGTAGCCCCCGGGACACCAACCTACGAGCAGTACTTC,CASSVAPGTPTYEQYF
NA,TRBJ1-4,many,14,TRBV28,TGTGCCAGCAGCCTGTGGGGTGAAATAGCAAAACTGTTTTTT,CASSLWGEIAKLFF
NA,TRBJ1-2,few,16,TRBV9,TGTGCCAGCAGCGCCCCAAAATCCGGGACTAACTATGGCTACACCTTC,CASSAPKSGTNYGYTF
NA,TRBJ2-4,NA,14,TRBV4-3,TGCGCCAGCAGCCTTGCGGTAGCCAAAAACATTCAGTACTTC,CASSLAVAKNIQYF
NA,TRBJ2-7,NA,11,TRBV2,TGTGCCAGCATTGTTTGGAACGAGCAGTACTTC,CASIVWNEQYF
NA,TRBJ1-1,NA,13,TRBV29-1,TGCAGCGTTGAAGTGGTGATGAACACTGAAGCTTTCTTT,CSVEVVMNTEAFF
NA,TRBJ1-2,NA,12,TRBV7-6,TGTGCCAGCAGCTTTGGGGACTATGGCTACACCTTC,CASSFGDYGYTF